This T cell receptor (beta chain) was recorded in a study of blood T cell repertoires in COVID-19. Study information: The United States, Italy and Spain supplied acute and convalescent COVID-19 samples. T cells, B-cell-depleted T cells, or PBMCs supplied cDNA or gDNA.

The method was immunoSEQ multiplex PCR; TCRdb's version includes in-frame clones alone and lacks a portion of them. Of some 150,000 clones detected, over 80% appear once; the ten largest clones hold roughly 9.6%. The clonotype was recovered from a woman aged 80 or over with acute or convalescent COVID-19. Sequencing was done on a sample of peripheral blood.

Written as DNA, the CDR3 is TGTGCCAGCAGCCTTGGACTAGCGGGGGCCTACACAGATACGCAGTATTTT. Its protein product is CASSLGLAGAYTDTQYF. The V and J genes are TRBV7-3 and TRBJ2-3; 13 positions agree with TRBD2. The CDR3 is 17 residues long. The germline gives CDR1 SGHTA, CDR2 FQGTGA. V gave up 5 bases and J gave up 2 bases; unmatched junction bases: 7.